This TCR beta chain appears in the sequencing data of a study of regulatory T cells in long-lasting Graves disease. Study-wide results and caveats: Persistent patients shared more public clonotypes (about 2,700) than new patients (966). Preferential use of TRBV28, TRBJ1-2 and TRBJ2-5 was seen in persistent disease.

Arm-PCR of CDR3 regions and iRepertoire HTBI primers were used to build TCR beta libraries. TCRdb re-derived calls from the multiplex PCR reads in MiXCR, one entry per CDR3 protein. Seen here are approximately 230,000 distinct CDR3 sequences, around 16% observed once, and the top ten hold approximately 20%. Germline V CDR1 and CDR2: SEHNR, FQNEAQ (reference sequence). V dropped 1 base and J dropped 0; count of bases not matched to a gene: 5. The CDR3 covers 17 residues. As concerns this clonotype: Its antigen is not known.

Time point meaning: newly diagnosed GD, antithyroid drugs for less than 3 months. RNA isolated from PBMCs was used to make the TCR library. Graves' disease diagnosis used American Thyroid Association guidelines. EDTA tubes received approximately 9 milliliters of drawn peripheral blood. The rearrangement joins TRBV7-9 to TRBJ1-4; 7 nucleotides line up with TRBD1. The sample in question was peripheral blood mononuclear cells (PBMCs), obtained at new diagnosis, from a patient treated with antithyroid drugs. The clonotype was recovered from a female donor with Graves disease. CDR3 in amino acids: CASSLEKTGATNEKLFF. The DNA of the CDR3 is TGTGCCAGCAGCTTAGAGAAAACAGGGGCAACTAATGAAAAACTGTTTTTT.